A single sample is the source of the 18 T cell receptor beta chains below, sequenced in a study of beta chain features in type 1 diabetes (dated by TCRdb to the late 2010s). Library preparation employed the immunoSEQ multiplex PCR assay. The entire isolated RNA was reverse transcribed using the High Capacity cDNA Reverse Transcription Kit, and thus expressed TCRB transcripts were sequenced. The source is immuneACCESS, and TCRdb retained only in-frame sequences with V and J called. Part of the clones is not carried over; for the studies checked, unresolved V genes explain less than half of this, and the remainder is unexplained. The sample table holds fewer than 500,000 clones, of which about 14% were seen once. Of the sample, roughly 0.033% falls within the top ten clones. The sequenced sample consisted of naive CD4+ T cells from blood. The cell subset or site label on this specimen signifies: true naive CD4+ T cells. The source is a man aged 25-45 years in good health.

The table lists this clone with a few counts. V is TRBV5-1 and J is TRBJ2-1; 7 bases are a match to TRBD1. Germline trimming cut 4 bases from V and 7 bases from J; bases unmatched to any gene: 5. This CDR3 spans 13 amino acids. Germline V gene sequence: CDR1 SGHRS, CDR2 YFSETQ. Here the CDR3 reads CASSEQGLNEQFF. The CDR3 DNA reads TGCGCCAGCAGCGAACAGGGGTTGAATGAGCAGTTCTTC.

The chain is built from TRBV7-9 and TRBJ2-5, with a tentative D call TRBD2 (6 bases). The germline CDR1 and CDR2 sequences are SEHNR and FQNEAQ (reference sequence). V lost 5 bases and J lost 7, with 17 bases in between. CDR3 size: 14 residues. The CDR3: CASSLSASGGTQYF. CDR3 DNA sequence: TGTGCCAGCAGCCTTAGCGCGTCCGGGGGGACCCAGTACTTC.

This clone turned up a few times. The chain joins TRBV5-1 to TRBJ2-1; D unresolved. This CDR3 has 15 residues. With 5 bases removed from V and 5 bases from J, the gap between germline ends came to 17 bases. Germline V gene lookup returns CDR1 SGHRS and CDR2 YFSETQ. The chain's CDR3 is CASRPGQPKDNEQFF. The DNA of the CDR3 is TGCGCCAGCAGGCCGGGCCAACCGAAAGACAATGAGCAGTTCTTC. Complete variable domain (other parts from reference TRBV5-1 and TRBJ2-1): KAGVTQTPRYLIKTRGQQVTLSCSPISGHRSVSWYQQTPGQGLQFLFEYFSETQRNKGNFPGRFSGRQFSNSRSEMNVSTLELGDSALYLCASRPGQPKDNEQFFGPGTRLTVL.

This clone was seen more than once but under ten times. This sequence joins TRBV9 and TRBJ2-5; TRBD1 agrees at 9 bases. The CDR3 consists of 14 residues. In germline, CDR1 is SGDLS, CDR2 YYNGEE. The V and J ends lost 4 bases and 5 bases, in that order; junction bases with no gene match: 6. For the CDR3, the DNA is TGTGCCAGCAGCCCACAGGGGGCTGGGGAGACCCAGTACTTC. As protein: CASSPQGAGETQYF.

There are a few counts of this clone. This CDR3 reads CASSSHIYEQYV. The CDR3 DNA reads as TGTGCCAGCAGCTCCCACATCTACGAGCAGTACGTC. V is TRBV11-2 and J is TRBJ2-7; D not resolved. V shed 4 bases and J shed 3 bases, with 7 bases lying between them. The V gene's germline CDR1 is SGHAT and CDR2 FQNNGV. The CDR3 loop spans 12 amino acids.

This clone was detected a few times. This same CDR3 is encoded by further DNA sequences in the sample. This chain joins TRBV7-2 and TRBJ2-5; D is undetermined. Deletions cut 1 base from V and 5 bases from J, with 8 bases between. Germline V gene sequence: CDR1 SGHTA, CDR2 FQGNSA. The CDR3 totals 13 residues. The CDR3 DNA reads TGTGCCAGCAGCTTAGGTGGGGTGGAGACCCAGTACTTC. Amino acids: CASSLGGVETQYF.

This clone came up a few times. This chain connects TRBV5-6 to TRBJ2-3; unclear D gene. The germline gives CDR1 SGHDT, CDR2 YYEEEE. This CDR3 has 12 residues. V dropped 4 bases and J dropped 10 bases, with 13 bases sitting between them. The CDR3 loop reads CASSLGLVSQYF. CDR3 nucleotides: TGTGCCAGCAGCCTGGGCCTTGTATCGCAGTATTTT. Full variable domain (remainder filled in from reference TRBV5-6 and TRBJ2-3): DAGVTQSPTHLIKTRGQQVTLRCSPKSGHDTVSWYQQALGQGPQFIFQYYEEEERQRGNFPDRFSGHQFPNYSSELNVNALLLGDSALYLCASSLGLVSQYFGPGTRLTVL.

The chain recombines TRBV4-3 with TRBJ2-3; 13 bases are shared with TRBD2. This CDR3 has 18 residues. Germline loops: CDR1 LGHNA, CDR2 YSLEER. V shed 4 bases and J 5 bases; nucleotides not matched to a gene: 12. Written as DNA, the CDR3 is TGCGCCAGCAGCCCCTCCCGGACTAGCGGGAGTAGTTTAGATACGCAGTATTTT. Translating it yields CASSPSRTSGSSLDTQYF.

The chain has TRBV10-3 and TRBJ2-5; D may be TRBD2 (6 bases). Trimming shortened V by 4 bases and J by 1 base, and 7 bases separated the two germline ends. Looked up from germline, CDR1 is ENHRY and CDR2 is SYGVKD. The CDR3 runs to 13 residues. CDR3 loop: CAISGTIQETQYF. The DNA for the CDR3 is TGTGCCATCAGTGGGACTATCCAAGAGACCCAGTACTTC.

This clone was detected only a few times. The genes are TRBV27 and TRBJ2-5; D perhaps matches TRBD1 (6 bases). V shed 8 bases and J shed 7 bases, with 17 bases lying between them. This CDR3 has 13 amino acids. The germline CDR1 and CDR2 sequences are MNHEY and SMNVEV (reference sequence). In nucleotides, the CDR3 is TGTGCCAGCTCGACAGGTCTTCCGGCGACCCAGTACTTC. This translates into CASSTGLPATQYF.

DNA of the CDR3: TGCGCCAGCAGCCAAGCATTTATCACGGGGTTGAATGAGCAGTTCTTC. Translated: CASSQAFITGLNEQFF. V usage is TRBV4-1 and J usage is TRBJ2-1, with TRBD2 as a possible D gene (5 bases). V lost 1 base to trimming and J lost 7 bases, with 17 bases between them. This CDR3 contains 16 residues. In germline, CDR1 is MGHRA, CDR2 YSYEKL.

Only a few counts were recorded for this clone. The V and J genes are TRBV7-9 and TRBJ1-2; 9 bases fit TRBD1. The CDR3 is 15 residues long. Germline V lookup: CDR1 SEHNR, CDR2 FQNEAQ (reference sequence). V was pared by 5 bases and J by 8 bases, with 12 bases of the junction left unmatched. The DNA for the CDR3 is TGTGCCAGCAGCGTCGACCAAACAGGGGGCCGCGGCTACACCTTC. Amino acids: CASSVDQTGGRGYTF.

The chain uses TRBV7-3 and TRBJ2-2, with 10 bases that match TRBD2. Trimming cost V 5 bases and J 9 bases; bases outside gene matches: 6. Germline V gene lookup returns CDR1 SGHTA and CDR2 FQGTGA. This CDR3 region has 14 residues. CDR3 amino acids: CASSPRLAGRELFF. CDR3 DNA sequence: TGTGCCAGCAGCCCTCGACTAGCGGGCCGGGAGCTGTTTTTT.

The chain couples TRBV5-1 to TRBJ1-5; the D gene is possibly TRBD1 (6 bases). This CDR3 has 14 residues. Looked up from germline, CDR1 is SGHRS and CDR2 is YFSETQ. With 0 bases removed from V and 2 bases from J, the gap between germline ends came to 6 bases. CDR3 sequence reads: CASSLAGGNQPQHF. CDR3 nucleotides: TGCGCCAGCAGCTTGGCAGGGGGCAATCAGCCCCAGCATTTT.

This clone has a handful of counts. This chain connects TRBV7-2 to TRBJ2-1; D remains unclear. Germline V gives CDR1 SGHTA, CDR2 FQGNSA. V lost 0 bases and J 3 bases, leaving 6 bases between the germline ends. CDR3 length: 14 residues. The CDR3 nucleotides read TGTGCCAGCAGCTTAGCCCGGCACTACAATGAGCAGTTCTTC. This translates into CASSLARHYNEQFF.

V and J are TRBV4-2 and TRBJ1-2; D perhaps matches TRBD1 (5 bases). In germline, CDR1 is LGHNA, CDR2 YNFKEQ. The CDR3 is 13 amino acids. V was trimmed by 4 bases and J by 3 bases, leaving 9 bases between them. The CDR3 is CASSLDIHYGYTF. In nucleotides, the CDR3 is TGTGCCAGCAGCCTGGACATCCACTATGGCTACACCTTC.

This clone was seen a few times. The rearrangement links TRBV29-1 to TRBJ2-7, with 10 bases matching TRBD1. CDR1 and CDR2 (germline): SQVTM, ANQGSEA. This CDR3 is built from 13 residues. Unmatched junction bases numbered 4, after V lost 6 bases and J lost 2 bases. DNA of the CDR3: TGCAGCGTCGGACAGGGGGAGACCTACGAGCAGTACTTC. It codes for CSVGQGETYEQYF.

The V and J genes are TRBV4-2 and TRBJ2-1; 9 nucleotides match TRBD1. This CDR3 is 14 amino acids long. V was clipped by 3 bases and J by 13 bases; unmatched bases: 10. In germline, CDR1 is LGHNA, CDR2 YNFKEQ. The CDR3 sequence: CASSQDRGAYPQFF. The CDR3 bases are TGTGCCAGCAGCCAGGACAGGGGTGCTTACCCACAGTTCTTC.